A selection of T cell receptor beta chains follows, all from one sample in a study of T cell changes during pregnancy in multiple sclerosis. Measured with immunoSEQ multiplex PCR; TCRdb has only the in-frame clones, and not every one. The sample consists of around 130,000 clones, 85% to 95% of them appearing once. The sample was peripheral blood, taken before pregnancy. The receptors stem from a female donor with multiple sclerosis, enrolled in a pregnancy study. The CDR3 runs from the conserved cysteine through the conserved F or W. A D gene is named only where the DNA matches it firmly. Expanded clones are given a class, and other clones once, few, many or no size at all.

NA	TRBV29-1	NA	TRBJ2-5	CSGGHGLETQYF	TGCAGCGGAGGACACGGGTTAGAGACCCAGTACTTC
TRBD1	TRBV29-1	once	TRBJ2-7	CSVGGPGQGPEQYF	TGCAGCGTTGGGGGACCGGGACAGGGTCCCGAGCAGTACTTC
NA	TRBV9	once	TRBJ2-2	CASSHLQGYTGELFF	TGTGCCAGCAGCCACCTACAGGGATACACCGGGGAGCTGTTTTTT
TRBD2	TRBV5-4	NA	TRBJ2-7	CASSSRLANEQYF	TGTGCCAGCAGCTCACGACTAGCGAACGAGCAGTACTTC
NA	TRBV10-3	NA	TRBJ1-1	CAIGRGDEAFF	TGTGCCATCGGCAGGGGCGATGAAGCTTTCTTT
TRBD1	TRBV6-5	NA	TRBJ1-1	CASSYGDRNTEAFF	TGTGCCAGCAGTTACGGGGACAGGAACACTGAAGCTTTCTTT
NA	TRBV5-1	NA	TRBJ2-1	CASSLAGVEQFF	TGCGCCAGCAGCTTGGCCGGGGTTGAGCAGTTCTTC
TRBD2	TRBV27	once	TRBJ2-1	CASRFGLAGLNEQFF	TGTGCCAGCAGGTTCGGGCTAGCGGGACTCAATGAGCAGTTCTTC
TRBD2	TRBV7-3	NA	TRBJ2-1	CASSLSGDNEQFF	TGTGCCAGCAGTCTGAGCGGGGACAATGAGCAGTTCTTC
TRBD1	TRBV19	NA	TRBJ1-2	CASSSRQGRIDYGYTF	TGTGCCAGTAGTTCACGACAGGGGCGGATCGACTATGGCTACACCTTC
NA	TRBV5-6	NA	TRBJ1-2	CASSLATGGYGYTF	TGTGCCAGCAGCTTGGCTACAGGCGGCTATGGCTACACCTTC
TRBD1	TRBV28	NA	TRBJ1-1	CASTYTGENTEAFF	TGTGCCAGCACCTATACAGGGGAGAACACTGAAGCTTTCTTT
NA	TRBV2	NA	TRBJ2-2	CASRLSYGDTGELFF	TGTGCCAGCAGGTTATCCTACGGGGACACCGGGGAGCTGTTTTTT
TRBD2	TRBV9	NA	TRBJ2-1	CASSVDSGAYNEQFF	TGTGCCAGCAGCGTAGATAGCGGGGCCTACAATGAGCAGTTCTTC
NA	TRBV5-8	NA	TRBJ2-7	CASSLASGAPPLYEQYF	TGTGCCAGCAGCTTGGCAAGCGGAGCCCCCCCTCTCTACGAGCAGTACTTC
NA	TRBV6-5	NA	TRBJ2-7	CASSYSSVSYEQYF	TGTGCCAGCAGTTACTCGAGTGTATCCTACGAGCAGTACTTC
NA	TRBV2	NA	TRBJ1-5	CASSTTKGQPIRNQPQHF	TGTGCCAGCAGCACAACGAAGGGGCAGCCCATAAGGAATCAGCCCCAGCATTTT
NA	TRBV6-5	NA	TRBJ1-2	CASSYSDGLGYTF	TGTGCCAGCAGTTACTCGGATGGGCTGGGCTACACCTTC
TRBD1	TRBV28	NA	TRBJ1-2	CASSRYRGLHHGYTF	TGTGCCAGCAGTAGATACAGGGGGCTGCATCATGGCTACACCTTC
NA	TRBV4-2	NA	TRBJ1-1	CASSQDWGGIGRLNTEAFF	TGTGCCAGCAGCCAAGATTGGGGGGGGATTGGTAGACTGAACACTGAAGCTTTCTTT
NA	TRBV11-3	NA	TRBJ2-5	CASSSTGGETQYF	TGTGCCAGCAGCTCGACAGGTGGGGAGACCCAGTACTTC
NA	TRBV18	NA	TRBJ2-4	CASSPRGLAKNIQYF	TGTGCCAGCTCCCCAAGAGGATTAGCCAAAAACATTCAGTACTTC
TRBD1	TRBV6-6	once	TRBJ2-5	CASRGTGGAGETQYF	TGTGCCAGCAGGGGTACAGGGGGCGCGGGGGAGACCCAGTACTTC
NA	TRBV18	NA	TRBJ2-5	CASSPFPGRKQETQYF	TGTGCCAGCTCACCATTTCCAGGGAGGAAGCAAGAGACCCAGTACTTC
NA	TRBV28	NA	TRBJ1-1	CASSLREEAFF	TGTGCCAGCAGTTTGAGGGAGGAAGCTTTCTTT
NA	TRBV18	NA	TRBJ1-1	CASSPLGSVRTEAFF	TGTGCCAGCTCACCTCTCGGCTCGGTGAGGACTGAAGCTTTCTTT
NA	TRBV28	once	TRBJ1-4	CASSTGFLGLFF	TGTGCCAGCAGTACAGGCTTTTTGGGACTGTTTTTT
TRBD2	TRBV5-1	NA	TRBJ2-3	CASSLVFGGAGDTQYF	TGCGCCAGCAGCTTGGTCTTCGGGGGGGCCGGAGATACGCAGTATTTT
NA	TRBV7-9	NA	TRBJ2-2	CASSLDRLIGELFF	TGTGCCAGCAGCTTAGACAGGTTGATCGGGGAGCTGTTTTTT
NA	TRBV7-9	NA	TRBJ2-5	CASSFGGTPEGTQYF	TGTGCCAGCAGCTTCGGAGGGACTCCTGAAGGGACCCAGTACTTC
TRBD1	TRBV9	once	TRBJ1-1	CASSPGQGLNTEAFF	TGTGCCAGCAGCCCTGGACAGGGTTTGAACACTGAAGCTTTCTTT
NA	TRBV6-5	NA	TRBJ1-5	CASSVAGADQHF	TGTGCCAGCAGTGTAGCAGGGGCCGACCAGCATTTT
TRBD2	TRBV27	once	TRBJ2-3	CASRPGLPSDTQYF	TGTGCCAGCAGGCCGGGACTACCCTCAGATACGCAGTATTTT
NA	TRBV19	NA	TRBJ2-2	CASSMNRETGELFF	TGTGCCAGTAGTATGAACAGGGAGACCGGGGAGCTGTTTTTT
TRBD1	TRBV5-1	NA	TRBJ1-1	CASRGSGQAEAFF	TGCGCCAGCCGGGGTTCGGGACAGGCTGAAGCTTTCTTT
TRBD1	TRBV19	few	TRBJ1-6	CASSMGDRESSPLHF	TGTGCCAGTAGTATGGGTGACAGGGAAAGTTCACCCCTCCACTTT
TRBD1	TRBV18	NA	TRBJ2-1	CASSPDRDLYNEQFF	TGTGCCAGCTCACCCGACAGGGATCTCTACAATGAGCAGTTCTTC
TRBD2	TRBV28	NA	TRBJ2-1	CASIAGGLSYNEQFF	TGTGCCAGTATAGCGGGAGGCCTCTCCTACAATGAGCAGTTCTTC
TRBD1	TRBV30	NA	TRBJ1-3	CAWRTTGGTIYF	TGTGCCTGGAGAACTACAGGGGGTACCATATATTTT
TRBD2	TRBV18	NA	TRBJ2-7	CASSLRIREGVYF	TGTGCCAGCTCTCTCCGTATCCGGGAGGGAGTGTACTTC
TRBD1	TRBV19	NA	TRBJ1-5	CASSIVRGPGGSNQPQHF	TGTGCCAGTAGTATAGTCAGGGGGCCGGGTGGGAGCAATCAGCCCCAGCATTTT
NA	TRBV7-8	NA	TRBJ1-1	CASSLGSDSRTEAFF	TGTGCCAGCAGCTTAGGTTCGGACAGTCGGACTGAAGCTTTCTTT
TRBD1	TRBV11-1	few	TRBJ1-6	CASSHTTGGGNSPLHF	TGTGCCAGCAGCCACACGACAGGGGGCGGTAATTCACCCCTCCACTTT
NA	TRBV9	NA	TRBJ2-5	CASSVGDRGGLEETQYF	TGTGCCAGCAGCGTAGGAGACAGGGGAGGGTTGGAAGAGACCCAGTACTTC
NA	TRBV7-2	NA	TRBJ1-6	CASSPTRQGRTPLHF	TGTGCCAGCAGCCCAACCCGCCAGGGGCGGACACCCCTCCACTTT
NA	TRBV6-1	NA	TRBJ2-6	CASSVSLSSGANVLTF	TGTGCCAGCAGTGTCTCTCTGAGCTCTGGGGCCAACGTCCTGACTTTC
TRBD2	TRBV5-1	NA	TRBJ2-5	CASSLELAGGPGETQYF	TGCGCCAGCAGCTTGGAACTAGCGGGAGGGCCTGGGGAGACCCAGTACTTC
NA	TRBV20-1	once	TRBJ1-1	CSARGTRAFF	TGCAGTGCTAGAGGTACGAGGGCTTTCTTT
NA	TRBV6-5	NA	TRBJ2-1	CASSYSRGTPSTEQFF	TGTGCCAGCAGTTACTCGAGAGGGACTCCTAGCACTGAGCAGTTCTTC
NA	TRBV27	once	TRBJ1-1	CASSSGGGGEAFF	TGTGCCAGCAGCTCCGGGGGGGGTGGTGAAGCTTTCTTT
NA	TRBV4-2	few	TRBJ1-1	CASSQDVIIGEAFF	TGTGCCAGCAGCCAAGACGTTATCATCGGTGAAGCTTTCTTT
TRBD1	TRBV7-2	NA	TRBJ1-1	CASSLSLGGTGLNTEAFF	TGTGCCAGCAGCTTATCGCTGGGCGGGACAGGTTTGAACACTGAAGCTTTCTTT